These T cell receptor beta chains were read from a single sample in a study of blood T cell repertoires in COVID-19. Some clones are missing from TCRdb's copy, which holds only in-frame ones; the method was immunoSEQ multiplex PCR. The repertoire holds 97,000 or so clones, with roughly four fifths as singletons. What was sequenced was peripheral blood. All receptors come from a man aged 55-75 years with acute or convalescent COVID-19. Both conserved end residues are part of each CDR3. Fields, in order: D gene, J gene, V gene, clone size, CDR3 DNA, CDR3 protein. The D gene is left open where the match is weak. Size tells how often a clone was seen (once, few, many) or the class of an expanded clone, and some rows leave it out.

.	TRBJ1-1	TRBV6-6	.	TGTGCCAGCAGTTACAGGGTCGGGGACACTGAAGCTTTCTTT	CASSYRVGDTEAFF
.	TRBJ1-1	TRBV5-1	.	TGCGCCAGCAGCTTGGGAACAGGGTTGGTGCGGCGGGACACTGAAGCTTTCTTT	CASSLGTGLVRRDTEAFF
.	TRBJ2-7	TRBV5-5	.	TGTGCCAGCAGCTTGGCAGGTCAGCAGTCCTACGAGCAGTACTTC	CASSLAGQQSYEQYF
.	TRBJ1-5	TRBV10-3	.	TGTGCCATCAGTGAACAGGGCCTAAATCAGCCCCAGCATTTT	CAISEQGLNQPQHF
.	TRBJ2-1	TRBV15	.	TGTGCCACCAGACAACAGGGCAATGAGCAGTTCTTC	CATRQQGNEQFF
.	TRBJ2-7	TRBV7-9	.	TGTGCCAGCAGCTTACAGGACTCTTCCTACGAGCAGTACTTC	CASSLQDSSYEQYF
TRBD2	TRBJ2-1	TRBV24-1	.	TGTGCCACCAGTGATCTAGCGGGAGGGCCGATCTATGAGCAGTTCTTC	CATSDLAGGPIYEQFF
.	TRBJ1-2	TRBV25-1	medium-sized	TGTGCCAGCAGTGAATCCCTCTATGGCTACACCTTC	CASSESLYGYTF
.	TRBJ2-3	TRBV3-1/TRBV3-2	once	TGTGCCAGCAGCCAAGATCGGGTGGATACGCAGTATTTT	CASSQDRVDTQYF
TRBD2	TRBJ2-3	TRBV4-1	.	TGCGCCAGCAGCCGTGTCGCCGGGACTAGCGGAGGCACAGATACGCAGTATTTT	CASSRVAGTSGGTDTQYF
.	TRBJ1-1	TRBV3-1/TRBV3-2	once	TGTGCCAGCAGCCACAACAGGGCCAACACTGAAGCTTTCTTT	CASSHNRANTEAFF
.	TRBJ1-4	TRBV5-6	once	TGTGCCAGCAGCTTGGTTCCCCTGAAGAGGGTTAGTGATGAAAAACTGTTTTTT	CASSLVPLKRVSDEKLFF
TRBD1	TRBJ2-3	TRBV29-1	.	TGCAGCGTTGACTATCAGGGGGCAGATACGCAGTATTTT	CSVDYQGADTQYF
TRBD1	TRBJ1-2	TRBV4-1	.	TGCGCCAGCAGCCAAGACGGAGGTGGACAGGGCGGTTCCTACACCTTC	CASSQDGGGQGGSYTF
.	TRBJ2-2	TRBV30	.	TGTGCCTGGAGTAGTAAGGGACAAAACACCGGGGAGCTGTTTTTT	CAWSSKGQNTGELFF
.	TRBJ2-7	TRBV5-1	many	TGCGCCAGCAGCCCCCTCTCCGGAGGATACGAGCAGTACTTC	CASSPLSGGYEQYF